Listed here are 7 T cell receptor beta chains from one sample, sequenced in a study of blood T cell repertoires in COVID-19. Using immunoSEQ multiplex PCR, the repertoire was profiled, and TCRdb retains in-frame clones only, with some absent. The sample records approximately 130,000 clones, 60% to 85% being singletons. Input material: peripheral blood. The receptors shown here come from a man older than 75 with acute or convalescent COVID-19.

The chain uses TRBV19 and TRBJ2-2; TRBD2 might be the D (7 bases). V lost 3 bases, J lost 5 bases, and 13 bases lay in between. Germline values: CDR1 LNHDA, CDR2 SQIVND (reference sequence). The CDR3 sequence is 15 residues long. This CDR3 reads CASSMVAGATGELFF. Here the CDR3 DNA reads TGTGCCAGTAGTATGGTGGCGGGGGCGACCGGGGAGCTGTTTTTT.

The V gene is TRBV7-2, the J gene TRBJ2-1, with D perhaps matching TRBD2 (6 bases). Between the trimmed V and J ends, which lost 8 bases and 7 bases, there was a span of 21 bases. Germline V lookup: CDR1 SGHTA, CDR2 FQGNSA. This CDR3 has 15 amino acids. The CDR3 DNA is TGTGCCAGCGCCCTCCGGGGCTCGCGGGGTAATGAGCAGTTCTTC. It is translated as CASALRGSRGNEQFF.

This clone has at least ten counts. The V gene is TRBV5-1, the J gene TRBJ2-2; D is ambiguous. With 1 base removed from V and 5 bases from J, the gap between germline ends came to 15 bases. In germline, CDR1 is SGHRS, CDR2 YFSETQ. The CDR3 sequence is 16 residues long. The CDR3 region has the DNA TGCGCCAGCAGCTTGTCGGAGAGTAAACCGACCGGGGAGCTGTTTTTT. This translates into CASSLSESKPTGELFF.

This chain joins TRBV2 and TRBJ1-1; 7 nucleotides match TRBD1. CDR1 is SNHLY, CDR2 FYNNEI, per germline. The CDR3 length is 16 residues. V was pared by 3 bases and J by 4 bases, with 11 bases of the junction left unmatched. The CDR3 protein is CASSEPPDRVGTEAFF. CDR3 bases: TGTGCCAGCAGTGAGCCCCCCGACAGGGTAGGCACTGAAGCTTTCTTT.

This chain links TRBV29-1 with TRBJ1-1; D gene unclear. V dropped 5 bases and J dropped 3 bases, with 10 bases sitting between them. From germline, CDR1 is SQVTM and CDR2 ANQGSEA. The CDR3 covers 12 residues. The CDR3 bases are TGCAGCGTTAGTGTCAGGTACACTGAAGCTTTCTTT. As protein: CSVSVRYTEAFF.

This clone was seen many times. The gene calls are TRBV19 and TRBJ1-6; 8 bases agree with TRBD1. The length of the CDR3 is 16 residues. Germline CDR1 and CDR2: LNHDA and SQIVND (reference sequence). Trimming took 4 bases from V and 4 from J; bases not matched to a gene: 6. The CDR3 sequence is CASSRGTGGYNSPLHF. CDR3 sequence (DNA): TGTGCCAGTAGTAGGGGGACAGGCGGATATAATTCACCCCTCCACTTT.

The chain couples TRBV28 to TRBJ1-2; TRBD1 aligns across 7 bases. Germline-derived CDR1 and CDR2 are MDHEN and SYDVKM. This CDR3 has 15 residues. V shed 5 bases and J 2 bases; nucleotides not matched to a gene: 8. The CDR3: CASSPGQGGNYGYTF. Here the CDR3 DNA reads TGTGCCAGCAGTCCAGGGCAGGGGGGCAACTATGGCTACACCTTC.